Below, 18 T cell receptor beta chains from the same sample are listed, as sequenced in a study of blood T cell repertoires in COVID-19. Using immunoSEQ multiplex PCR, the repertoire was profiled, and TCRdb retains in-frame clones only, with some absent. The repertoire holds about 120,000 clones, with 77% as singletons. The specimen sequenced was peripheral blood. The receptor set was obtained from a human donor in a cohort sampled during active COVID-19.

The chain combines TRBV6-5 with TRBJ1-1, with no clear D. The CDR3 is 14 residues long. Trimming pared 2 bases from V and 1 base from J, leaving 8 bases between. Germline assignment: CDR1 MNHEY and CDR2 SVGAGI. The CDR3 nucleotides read TGTGCCAGCAGTTACGGGCCTAAGAACACTGAAGCTTTCTTT. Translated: CASSYGPKNTEAFF.

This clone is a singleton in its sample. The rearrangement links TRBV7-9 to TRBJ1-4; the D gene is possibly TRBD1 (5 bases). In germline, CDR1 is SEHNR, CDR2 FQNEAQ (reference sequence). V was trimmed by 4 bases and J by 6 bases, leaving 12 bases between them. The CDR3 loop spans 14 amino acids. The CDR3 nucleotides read TGTGCCAGCAGCTACGGCAGGGAACATGAAAAACTGTTTTTT. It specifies CASSYGREHEKLFF.

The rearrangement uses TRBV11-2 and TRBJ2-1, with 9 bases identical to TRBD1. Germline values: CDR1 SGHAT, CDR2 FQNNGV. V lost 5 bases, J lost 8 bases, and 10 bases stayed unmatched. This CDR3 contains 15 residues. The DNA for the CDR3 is TGTGCCAGCAGCAAGGACAGGGGTACCCTCGATGAGCAGTTCTTC. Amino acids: CASSKDRGTLDEQFF.

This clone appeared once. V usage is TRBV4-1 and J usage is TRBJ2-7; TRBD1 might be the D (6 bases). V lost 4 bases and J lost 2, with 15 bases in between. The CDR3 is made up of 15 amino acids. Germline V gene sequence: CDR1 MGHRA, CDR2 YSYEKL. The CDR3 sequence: CASSRQTGTPYEQYF. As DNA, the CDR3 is TGCGCCAGCAGCCGCCAGACAGGTACCCCCTACGAGCAGTACTTC.

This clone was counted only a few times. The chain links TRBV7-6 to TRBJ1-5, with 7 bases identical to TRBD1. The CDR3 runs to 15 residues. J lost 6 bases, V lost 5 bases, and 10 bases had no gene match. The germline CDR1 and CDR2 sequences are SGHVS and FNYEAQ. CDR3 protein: CASSPGTDWAQPQHF. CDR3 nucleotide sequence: TGTGCCAGCAGCCCTGGGACAGACTGGGCTCAGCCCCAGCATTTT.

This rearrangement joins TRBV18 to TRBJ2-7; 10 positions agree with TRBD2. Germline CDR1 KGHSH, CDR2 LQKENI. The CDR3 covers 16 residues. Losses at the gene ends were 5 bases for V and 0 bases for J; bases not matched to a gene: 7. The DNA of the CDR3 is TGTGCCAGCTCAACGGGTAGCGGGAGGAGCTCCTACGAGCAGTACTTC. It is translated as CASSTGSGRSSYEQYF.

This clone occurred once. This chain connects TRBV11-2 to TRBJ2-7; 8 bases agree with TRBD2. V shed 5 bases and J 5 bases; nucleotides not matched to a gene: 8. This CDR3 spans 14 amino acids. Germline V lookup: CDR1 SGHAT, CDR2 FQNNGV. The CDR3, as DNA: TGTGCCAGCAGCCCCGGGGGGGGTTGGGACGAGCAGTACTTC. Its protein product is CASSPGGGWDEQYF.

CDR3 sequence (DNA): TGTGCCAGCAGCCCCGGGACTAGCGGGGCCCAATACGAGCAGTACTTC. It specifies CASSPGTSGAQYEQYF. V and J are TRBV14 and TRBJ2-7, with TRBD2 matching 13 bases. The CDR3 is made up of 16 amino acids. Germline V gene data show CDR1 as SGHDN and CDR2 as FVKESK. V was pared by 4 bases and J by 4 bases, with 7 bases of the junction left unmatched.

CDR3 nucleotides: TGTGCCAGCAGTTTCGCGGGGGATTGGGGCAATCAGCCCCAGCATTTT. This encodes CASSFAGDWGNQPQHF. The genes are TRBV28 and TRBJ1-5, with a possible D match to TRBD1 (5 bases). The CDR3 length is 16 residues. The V end was cut by 3 bases, the J end by 2 bases, with 14 bases between. Germline CDR1 is MDHEN and CDR2 is SYDVKM.

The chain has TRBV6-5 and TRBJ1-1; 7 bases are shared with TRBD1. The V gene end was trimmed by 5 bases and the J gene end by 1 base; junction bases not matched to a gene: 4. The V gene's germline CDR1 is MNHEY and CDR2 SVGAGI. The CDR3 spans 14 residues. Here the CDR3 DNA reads TGTGCCAGCAGTCTGGGACAGCCGAACACTGAAGCTTTCTTT. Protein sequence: CASSLGQPNTEAFF.

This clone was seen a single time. The CDR3 region is CASSLRQGSSEQYF. In DNA form, the CDR3 reads TGTGCCAGCAGTTTAAGGCAGGGGTCTTCGGAGCAGTACTTC. V usage is TRBV28 and J usage is TRBJ2-7; D is perhaps TRBD1 (6 bases). The CDR3 is 14 amino acids. Trimming removed 2 bases from V and 7 bases from J, with 15 bases in between. Germline values: CDR1 MDHEN, CDR2 SYDVKM.

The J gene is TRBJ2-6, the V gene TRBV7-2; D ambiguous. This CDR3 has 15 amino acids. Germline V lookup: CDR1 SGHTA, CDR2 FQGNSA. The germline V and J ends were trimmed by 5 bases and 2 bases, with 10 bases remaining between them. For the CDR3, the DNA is TGTGCCAGCAGCCCCCTTAGTACTGGGGCCAACGTCCTGACTTTC. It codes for CASSPLSTGANVLTF.

CDR3 DNA sequence: TGTGCCAGCAGCTTGGAGGCGGTTAGCTCCTACGAGCAGTACTTC. This codes for CASSLEAVSSYEQYF. This rearrangement joins TRBV5-4 to TRBJ2-7; the D is unclear. Germline V CDR1 and CDR2: SGHNT, YYREEE (reference sequence). This CDR3 has 15 residues. Deletions cut 0 bases from V and 0 bases from J, with 10 bases between.

The CDR3 region is CASSLVLTGFSEQYF. For the CDR3, the DNA is TGTGCCAGCAGCTTAGTGCTGACAGGGTTCTCCGAGCAGTACTTC. This chain uses TRBV11-2 with TRBJ2-7; 7 nucleotides align to TRBD1. V gave up 1 base and J gave up 6 bases; unmatched junction bases: 9. This CDR3 is 15 amino acids long. Germline values: CDR1 SGHAT, CDR2 FQNNGV.

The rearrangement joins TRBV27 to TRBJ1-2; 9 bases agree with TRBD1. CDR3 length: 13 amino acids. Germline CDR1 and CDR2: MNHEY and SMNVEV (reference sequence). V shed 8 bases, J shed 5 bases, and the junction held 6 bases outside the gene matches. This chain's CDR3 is CASGQTGGYGYTF. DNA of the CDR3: TGTGCCAGCGGGCAGACAGGGGGTTATGGCTACACCTTC.

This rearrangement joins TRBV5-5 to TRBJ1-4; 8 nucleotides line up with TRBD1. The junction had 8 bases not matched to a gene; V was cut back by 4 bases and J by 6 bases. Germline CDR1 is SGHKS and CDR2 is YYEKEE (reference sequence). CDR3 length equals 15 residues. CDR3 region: CASSPGQGMDEKLFF. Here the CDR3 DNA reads TGTGCCAGCAGCCCAGGACAGGGAATGGATGAAAAACTGTTTTTT.

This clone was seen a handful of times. For the CDR3, the DNA is TGTGCCAGCAGCTATCGGACAGGCCAGAACTACGAGCAGTACTTC. This encodes CASSYRTGQNYEQYF. The V gene is TRBV3-1 (or the pseudogene TRBV3-2), the J gene TRBJ2-7, with TRBD1 matching over 7 bases. The germline gives CDR1 LGHDT, CDR2 YNNKEL (reference sequence). CDR3 length: 15 residues. V shed 5 bases and J 3 bases; nucleotides not matched to a gene: 10.

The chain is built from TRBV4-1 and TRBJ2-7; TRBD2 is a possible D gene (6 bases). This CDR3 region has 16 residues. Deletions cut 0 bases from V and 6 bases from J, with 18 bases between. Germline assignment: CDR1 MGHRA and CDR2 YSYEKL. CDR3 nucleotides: TGCGCCAGCAGCCAAGATCGGAGGGGAAGACCCTTCGAGCAGTACTTC. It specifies CASSQDRRGRPFEQYF.